A single sample gave rise to the 7 T cell receptor beta chains below, sequenced in a study of T cell responses to AZD1222 COVID-19 vaccine. Profiling relied on immunoSEQ multiplex PCR, and the TCRdb table lists in-frame clones only, not all of them. The sample records about 150,000 clones, less than 95% being singletons. The starting material was peripheral blood, obtained 28 days after the second AZD1222 dose. The receptors were sampled from an adult who received the AZD1222 COVID-19 vaccine.

The chain joins TRBV5-1 to TRBJ1-3; no reliable D call. The germline V gene encodes CDR1 SGHRS and CDR2 YFSETQ. This CDR3 is built from 15 residues. V was clipped by 0 bases and J by 0 bases, with 7 bases between them. As DNA, the CDR3 is TGCGCCAGCAGCTTGGGGTCAGGCTCTGGAAACACCATATATTTT. It encodes CASSLGSGSGNTIYF.

V is TRBV5-5 and J is TRBJ2-1; TRBD2 matches 12 bases. Germline trimming cut 4 bases from V and 8 bases from J; bases unmatched to any gene: 4. There are 14 residues in the CDR3. Germline CDR1 reads SGHKS; CDR2 reads YYEKEE (reference sequence). Here the CDR3 reads CASSPSGRADEQFF. In DNA, the CDR3 is TGTGCCAGCAGCCCTAGCGGGAGGGCCGATGAGCAGTTCTTC.

The chain is built from TRBV19 and TRBJ2-2; the match to TRBD1 covers 9 bases. The CDR3 has 15 residues. Trimming at V came to 6 bases and at J to 3 bases, leaving 5 bases not matched to a gene. From germline, CDR1 is LNHDA and CDR2 SQIVND (reference sequence). CDR3 sequence (DNA): TGTGCCAGTAGGGGACAGGGCCGGGACACCGGGGAGCTGTTTTTT. It translates to CASRGQGRDTGELFF.

J is TRBJ1-5 and V is TRBV7-9; a possible D gene is TRBD1 (5 bases). The CDR3 contains 14 residues. CDR1 is SEHNR, CDR2 FQNEAQ, per germline (reference sequence). Deletions cut 3 bases from V and 4 bases from J, with 10 bases between. This CDR3 reads CASSFGGNNQPQHF. CDR3 bases: TGTGCCAGCAGCTTCGGGGGGAATAATCAGCCCCAGCATTTT.

The V and J genes are TRBV19 and TRBJ1-5, with 9 bases lining up with TRBD1. Trimming cost V 9 bases and J 3 bases; bases outside gene matches: 3. Germline CDR1 reads LNHDA; CDR2 reads SQIVND (reference sequence). This CDR3 has 13 residues. The CDR3 loop is CASRDRDNQPQHF. The CDR3 nucleotides read TGTGCCAGCCGGGACAGGGACAATCAGCCCCAGCATTTT.

The V gene is TRBV18, the J gene TRBJ1-5, with D tentatively TRBD1 (5 bases). The CDR3 extends over 18 amino acids. Germline V gives CDR1 KGHSH, CDR2 LQKENI. With 2 bases removed from V and 0 bases from J, the gap between germline ends came to 17 bases. The CDR3: CASSPGSTGTGSNQPQHF. CDR3 in DNA: TGTGCCAGCTCACCAGGCTCGACCGGGACTGGTAGCAATCAGCCCCAGCATTTT. The variable domain in full, with the rest retrieved from reference TRBV18 and TRBJ1-5, is NAGVMQNPRHLVRRRGQEARLRCSPMKGHSHVYWYRQLPEEGLKFMVYLQKENIIDESGMPKERFSAEFPKEGPSILRIQQVVRGDSAAYFCASSPGSTGTGSNQPQHFGDGTRLSIL.

The J gene is TRBJ2-6, the V gene TRBV5-1; 11 bases fit TRBD1. The CDR3 sequence is 19 residues long. The junction had 5 bases not matched to a gene; V was cut back by 0 bases and J by 0 bases. Germline V gives CDR1 SGHRS, CDR2 YFSETQ. CDR3 sequence: CASSLAPGQGGSGANVLTF. The CDR3 DNA follows: TGCGCCAGCAGCTTGGCCCCGGGACAGGGGGGCTCTGGGGCCAACGTCCTGACTTTC. The whole variable domain, filled in from reference TRBV5-1 and TRBJ2-6, reads KAGVTQTPRYLIKTRGQQVTLSCSPISGHRSVSWYQQTPGQGLQFLFEYFSETQRNKGNFPGRFSGRQFSNSRSEMNVSTLELGDSALYLCASSLAPGQGGSGANVLTFGAGSRLTVL.